The source of this T cell receptor beta chain is a study of CD4 T cells in relation to SARS-CoV-2 and coronaviruses (dated by TCRdb to 2020 to 2023). Turning to the overall study: In the ViraFEST assay, PBMCs were cultured with antigen for roughly ten days, after which TCR beta CDR3s were sequenced to identify antigen-specific clonal expansions. The full convalescent cohort of 12 to 13 patients had a median age of about 40 years, ranging from roughly 21 to 80 years. Of the roughly 12 convalescent patients, 8 were male and 4 were female, and two of the subjects were Hispanic. HLA restriction was mapped for shared crossreactive spike epitopes using patient-derived lymphoblastoid cell lines. Memory CD4+ T cell crossreactivity between SARS-CoV-2 and common cold coronavirus spike proteins was assessed at the TCR clonotype level in the study. The Adaptive Biotechnologies TCR-sequencing kit was used for samples from a few pre-COVID donors and for the naive versus memory experiments, whereas the other data were Illumina-based. Expansion assays from other donors in the study were sequenced with a different, Illumina-based TCR-beta assay. Overall study outcomes, separate from this receptor: Because the crossreactivity analysis focused on spike protein, crossreactivity against other viral proteins was not assessed. Because no donor provided both pre-pandemic and post-infection samples, tracing the source of pre-existing responses was limited. Naive versus memory sequencing indicated the assay detects memory recall responses rather than primary responses primed during culture. Compared with monoreactive clones, crossreactive clones had significantly weaker SARS-CoV-2-driven expansion, a result consistent with antigenic imprinting. Around two thirds of donors had memory CD4+ clonotypes that crossrecognized SARS-CoV-2 and at least one common cold coronavirus spike. The study was limited by small numbers of patients and tested TCRs.

Naive and memory CD4+ T cells were separated from cryopreserved PBMCs by CD4 enrichment followed by EasySep naive CD4+ T cell enrichment. For roughly 10 days, sorted naive or memory CD4+ T cells (more than 90,000) were cultured at a 1:1 ratio with T cell-depleted PBMCs and CEF peptides. In general, every peptide culture condition was set up in three replicate wells. PBMCs were isolated from leukapheresis product or whole blood by Ficoll-Paque PLUS gradient centrifugation. PBMCs were either cryopreserved at -140 degrees C or used fresh in the expansion assay. The QIAamp Micro DNA Kit was used to extract genomic DNA from the CD4+ T cells. The germline V gene supplies CDR1 KGHSH and CDR2 LQKENI. Measured from the cysteine to the phenylalanine, the CDR3 is 16 residues long. Of the read, only the CDR3 DNA is kept; its 48 bases are in frame from base 1. V drops 5 bases and J drops 6 bases, leaving 23 bases in between.

CEF-cultured naive and memory CD4+ T cell DNA received survey-level immunoSEQ TCR-beta sequencing. On the study's bioinformatics: During preprocessing, nonproductive sequences were removed, along with CDR3s that did not begin with C, did not end with F or W, or were shorter than 7 amino acids. Antigen-specific clonotypes were called with the MANAFEST web app on the basis of expansion relative to the reference and to other culture wells. To be counted as positive, a clone had to show significant expansion compared with the reference culture, at an FDR below 0.05, in 2 of 3 replicate wells. To be called positive, a clone also had to show significant expansion compared with every other tandem well and an odds ratio greater than 5. Cultured and uncultured naive and memory CD4+ repertoires were searched for CDR3s previously identified as spike- and CEF-reactive. After three terminal residues were trimmed from each end, CDR3 homology was quantified as pairwise Levenshtein distance using the stringdist R package. The table comes from immuneACCESS by way of TCRdb, which keeps in-frame sequences with V and J called. Part of the clones is missing from these tables; in studies checked, under half for an unresolved V gene and the rest for unknown reasons. V and J calls and clone size follow that table, whereas D and trimming were derived from the DNA. Across this sample there are 30,000 to 45,000 clones, with around 83% seen only once. 5.5% to 7% of the sample goes to the ten largest clones.

A single count supports this clone. Its specific antigen is unknown. No base-level quality is on record; no much larger clone is a single base apart. The TCR comes from an adult with COVID-19. Sequencing was performed on naive CD4+ T cells from PBMCs, cultured in vitro. In the paper's terms, the cell subset or site label means: naive CD4+ T cells isolated by negative enrichment. The chain is encoded by TRBV18 joined to TRBJ2-7, with the D assignment possibly TRBD1 or TRBD2, given 5 matching bases for each. The bases read TGTGCCAGCTCAGTGGCCGGGACCAAGCAATTGGTCGAGCAGTACTTC. It translates as CASSVAGTKQLVEQYF.